The following is a T cell receptor beta chain sequence with its context. These data belong to a study of blood T cell repertoires in COVID-19. Study as a whole: Sites in the United States, Italy and Spain provided acute and convalescent COVID-19 samples. Sample material is recorded as cDNA or gDNA derived from T cells, B-cell-depleted T cells, or PBMCs.

In the source study's methods: Reference gene primer amplification gave nucleated cell count estimates. Measured with immunoSEQ multiplex PCR; TCRdb has only the in-frame clones, and not every one. D and trimming come from the DNA, and the V and J calls and clone size come from that table. This table has roughly 17,000 clones, 65% to 90% appearing once. The sequence derives from a human donor with active COVID-19. The donor label of this sample is uncertain. What was sequenced was peripheral blood.

This CDR3 is CANEQGGTEAFF. CDR3 bases: TGTGCCAACGAACAGGGGGGCACTGAAGCTTTCTTT. The gene calls are TRBV21-1 and TRBJ1-1; the table's D gene call, TRBD1, was not cross checked with the DNA. TRBV21-1 is shown as a pseudogene. This CDR3 comprises 12 residues.